A single sample is the source of the 4 T cell receptor beta chains below, sequenced in a study of OX40 agonist ivuxolimab in advanced cancers. Measured with immunoSEQ multiplex PCR; TCRdb has only the in-frame clones, and not every one. This sample carries some 100,000 clones, about 85% of them seen once, and the ten largest clones take roughly 1.1%. The material was CD4+ or CD8+ T cells sorted from blood, obtained in a trial of the OX40 agonist ivuxolimab. All receptors come from an adult with an advanced solid tumor such as melanoma, head and neck, liver or kidney cancer.

The chain has TRBV6-5 and TRBJ1-5; tentative D call: TRBD1 (5 bases). V gave up 6 bases and J gave up 9 bases, with 12 bases separating them. The CDR3 consists of 12 residues. Germline assignment: CDR1 MNHEY and CDR2 SVGAGI. The CDR3 DNA sequence: TGTGCCAGCAGAGACAGCTTAGGGCCCCAGCATTTT. Protein: CASRDSLGPQHF.

The rearrangement joins TRBV28 to TRBJ1-2, with TRBD1 as a possible D gene (5 bases). V was trimmed by 5 bases and J by 4 bases, leaving 17 bases between them. Germline V gene data show CDR1 as MDHEN and CDR2 as SYDVKM. This CDR3 has 15 amino acids. The CDR3 protein is CASSPPLQDSYGYTF. The CDR3, as DNA: TGTGCCAGCAGTCCACCCTTACAGGACTCCTATGGCTACACCTTC.

This CDR3 is CASTTTGPNYGYTF. CDR3 DNA: TGTGCCAGCACCACAACAGGGCCGAACTATGGCTACACCTTC. The genes are TRBV6-5 and TRBJ1-2; possible D gene TRBD1, 6 bases. Trimming shortened V by 7 bases and J by 2 bases, and 14 bases separated the two germline ends. The V gene's germline CDR1 is MNHEY and CDR2 SVGAGI. The CDR3 spans 14 residues.

Only one count was recorded for this clone. The V call is TRBV5-4, the J call TRBJ1-6, with D unresolved. The CDR3 has 13 amino acids. V lost 2 bases and J lost 7, with 7 bases in between. Germline CDR1 reads SGHNT; CDR2 reads YYREEE (reference sequence). CDR3 protein: CASSFVGNSPLHF. Written as DNA, the CDR3 is TGTGCCAGCAGCTTCGTCGGCAATTCACCCCTCCACTTT.